This entry describes one T cell receptor beta chain. Its specificity is unknown. This record belongs to a study of Ad26.COV2.S vaccination and SARS-CoV-2 variants. Study background: As a participant in COV1001, the donor was in the Ad26.COV2.S trial arm. Ad26.COV2.S, an intramuscular injection, was given once or twice 56 days apart. Study-wide results and caveats: Individuals receiving vaccine had higher spike-specific TCR breadth than placebo recipients did.

The treatment was: around 19 received Ad26.COV2.S at low or high dose, single or two shots; roughly five received placebo; per-sample allocation not given. Following the first vaccine or placebo injection, samples were taken on day 63. Whoever gave the sample was an adult aged 18-55 years in Boston. Clones were sequenced by immunoSEQ multiplex PCR, and TCRdb holds only the in-frame ones, with some missing. The profile shows hundreds of thousands of clones, roughly 86% of them singletons. The source was peripheral blood, collected in a trial of Ad26.COV2.S vaccine versus placebo. This clonotype was obtained from a person aged 18-65 years who received the Ad26.COV2.S COVID-19 vaccine or a placebo.

CDR3 bases: TGCGCCAGCAGTAATACGGAGACCCAGTACTTC. As protein: CASSNTETQYF. The rearrangement joins TRBV5-1 to TRBJ2-5; D is unresolved. V lost 5 bases to trimming and J lost 5 bases, with 7 bases between them. The CDR3 length is 11 residues. Looked up from germline, CDR1 is SGHRS and CDR2 is YFSETQ.